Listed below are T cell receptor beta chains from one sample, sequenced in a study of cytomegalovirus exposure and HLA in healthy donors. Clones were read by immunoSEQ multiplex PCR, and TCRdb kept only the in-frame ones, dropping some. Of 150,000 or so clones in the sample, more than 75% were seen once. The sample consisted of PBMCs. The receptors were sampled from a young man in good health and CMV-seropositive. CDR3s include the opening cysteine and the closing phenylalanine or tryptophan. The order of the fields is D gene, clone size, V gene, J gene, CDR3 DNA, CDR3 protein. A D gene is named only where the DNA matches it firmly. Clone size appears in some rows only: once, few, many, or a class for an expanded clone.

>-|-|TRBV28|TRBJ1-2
TGTGCCAGCAGTCCCCGTGACTATGGCTACACCTTC
CASSPRDYGYTF
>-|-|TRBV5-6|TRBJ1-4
TGTGCCAGCAGCGGAAACAGGCGGTCTAATGAAAAACTGTTTTTT
CASSGNRRSNEKLFF
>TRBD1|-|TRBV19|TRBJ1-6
TGTGCCAGCTGGACAGGGGGATCACCCCTCCACTTT
CASWTGGSPLHF
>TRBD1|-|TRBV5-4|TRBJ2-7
TGTGCCAGCAGCCTCCTGGGACAGAACTACGAGCAGTACTTC
CASSLLGQNYEQYF
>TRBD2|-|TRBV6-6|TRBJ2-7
TGTGCCAGCAGCTCCACTAGCGGGGGGTACGAGCAGTACTTC
CASSSTSGGYEQYF
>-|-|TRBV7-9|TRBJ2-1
TGTGCCAGCAGCCCTAGAGTGAGCTCCTACAATGAGCAGTTCTTC
CASSPRVSSYNEQFF
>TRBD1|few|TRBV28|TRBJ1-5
TGTGCCAGCAGTTCCCCAACAGGGGCCAGCAATCAGCCCCAGCATTTT
CASSSPTGASNQPQHF
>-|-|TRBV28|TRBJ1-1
TGTGCCAGCAGTTTAGGGGGGGCCCTAGCGGCTGAAGCTTTCTTT
CASSLGGALAAEAFF
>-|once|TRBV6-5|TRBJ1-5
TGTGCCAGCAGTTACGGTGGGGGGGGACAGCCCCAGCATTTT
CASSYGGGGQPQHF
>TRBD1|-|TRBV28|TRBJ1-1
TGTGCCAGCAGTTTTTCGGCAGGGGGCGGGGACACTGAAGCTTTCTTT
CASSFSAGGGDTEAFF
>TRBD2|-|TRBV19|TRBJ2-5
TGTGCCAGTAGTATAGGCCCCCAGCGGGGGGTCTACCAAGAGACCCAGTACTTC
CASSIGPQRGVYQETQYF
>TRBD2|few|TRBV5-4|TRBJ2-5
TGTGCCAGCAGCCCTGGGGGGGGGTACGGAAAGACCCAGTACTTC
CASSPGGGYGKTQYF
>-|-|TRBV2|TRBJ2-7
TGTGCCAGCAGAGGTTGGACAGTCCTTTACGAGCAGTACTTC
CASRGWTVLYEQYF
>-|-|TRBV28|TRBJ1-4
TGTGCCAGCAGTGTTGACAGCATTAATGAAAAACTGTTTTTT
CASSVDSINEKLFF
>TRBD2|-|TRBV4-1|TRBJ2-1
TGCGCCAGCAGCCAAGATCACGCGGGGGCCTACAATGAGCAGTTCTTC
CASSQDHAGAYNEQFF
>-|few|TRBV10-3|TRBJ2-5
TGTGCCGTGGCGGGACGGCCGGGAGAGACCCAGTACTTC
CAVAGRPGETQYF
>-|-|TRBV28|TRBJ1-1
TGTGCCAGCAGTTTAGAGGATATGAACACTGAAGCTTTCTTT
CASSLEDMNTEAFF
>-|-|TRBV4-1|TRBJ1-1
TGCGCCAGCAGCCAAGATTGGGCGACATTTGAAGCTTTCTTT
CASSQDWATFEAFF
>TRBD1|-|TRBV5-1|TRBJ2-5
TGCGCCAGCAGCACCGGGACAGCTGGGGAGACCCAGTACTTC
CASSTGTAGETQYF
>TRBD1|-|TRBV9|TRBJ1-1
TGTGCCAGAAAAAGTACAGGGGCCCTCGAAGGGGAAGCTTTCTTT
CARKSTGALEGEAFF
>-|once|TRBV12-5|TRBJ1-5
TGTGCTAGTGGTCCAGGACAGAGCAATCAGCCCCAGCATTTT
CASGPGQSNQPQHF
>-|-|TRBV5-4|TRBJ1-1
TGTGCCAGCAGCTCTAGACAGGCGAACACTGAAGCTTTCTTT
CASSSRQANTEAFF
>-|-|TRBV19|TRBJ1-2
TGTGCCAGTAGTGCACAGGAATCGGACTATGGCTACACCTTC
CASSAQESDYGYTF
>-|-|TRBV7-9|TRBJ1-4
TGTGCCAGCAGCCCCACGGGAGGGATTAATGAAAAACTGTTTTTT
CASSPTGGINEKLFF
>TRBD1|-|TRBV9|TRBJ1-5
TGTGCCAGCAGCGTAGCTGCGGCAGGGGGGCAGCCCCAGCATTTT
CASSVAAAGGQPQHF
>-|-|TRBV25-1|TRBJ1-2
TGTGCCAGCAGTGGGCCCGCCGGGGGCTACACCTTC
CASSGPAGGYTF
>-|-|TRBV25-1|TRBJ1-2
TGTGCCAGCAGTGCTCCTGAGGGGTCCGCGGGGCCTAACTATGGCTACACCTTC
CASSAPEGSAGPNYGYTF
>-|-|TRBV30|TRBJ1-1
TGTGCCTGGAGTGCACAGGAGAACACTGAAGCTTTCTTT
CAWSAQENTEAFF
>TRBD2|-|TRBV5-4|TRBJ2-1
TGTGCCAGCAGCGAAACCTGGGGGGGTGAGCAGTTCTTC
CASSETWGGEQFF
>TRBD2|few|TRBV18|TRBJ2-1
TGTGCCAGCTCACAGCTAGCGGGAGAGGGATATGAGCAGTTCTTC
CASSQLAGEGYEQFF
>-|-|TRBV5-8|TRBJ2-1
TGTGCCAGCATCCCGCGCGGAAATTACAATGAGCAGTTCTTC
CASIPRGNYNEQFF
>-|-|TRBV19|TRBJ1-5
TGTGCCAGTAGTATAAGGGGCAGGGAGGATCAGCCCCAGCATTTT
CASSIRGREDQPQHF
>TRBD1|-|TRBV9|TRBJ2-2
TGTGCCAGCAGCGACCGGACAGGGGGCGATAGTTGGACCGGGGAGCTGTTTTTT
CASSDRTGGDSWTGELFF
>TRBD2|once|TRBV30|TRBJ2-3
TGTGCCTGGAATAGCGGGGGGGCCTTGACAGATACGCAGTATTTT
CAWNSGGALTDTQYF
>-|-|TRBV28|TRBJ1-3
TGTGCCAGCAGTTCCCCCCCCTCTTCTGGAAACACCATATATTTT
CASSSPPSSGNTIYF
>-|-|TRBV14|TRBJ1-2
TGTGCCAGCAGCCAAGCCGACAGGCCCTATGGCTACACCTTC
CASSQADRPYGYTF
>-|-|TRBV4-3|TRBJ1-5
TGCGCCAGCAGCCAAGATTTGCGGGGAGGCAATCAGCCCCAGCATTTT
CASSQDLRGGNQPQHF
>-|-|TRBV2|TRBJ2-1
TGTGCCAGCAGTGGTAATAGCGGTCCCTACAATGAGCAGTTCTTC
CASSGNSGPYNEQFF
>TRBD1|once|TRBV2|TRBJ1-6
TGTGCCAGCAGTCAATGGGACAGAGAGTCACCCCTCCACTTT
CASSQWDRESPLHF
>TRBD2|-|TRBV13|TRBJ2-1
TGTGCCAGCAGCCCATCGGCGGGGGGAGACAATGAGCAGTTCTTC
CASSPSAGGDNEQFF
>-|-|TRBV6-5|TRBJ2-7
TGTGCCAGCAGTGACGGGAGCGAGCAGTACTTC
CASSDGSEQYF
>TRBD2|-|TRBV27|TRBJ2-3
TGTGCCAGCAGTTTAGGGAGCGGGAGTAGGACAGATACGCAGTATTTT
CASSLGSGSRTDTQYF
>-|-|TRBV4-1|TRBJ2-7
TGCGCCAGCAGCCAAGCCGAAAGGGGCCAGGGCGGTATCTACGAGCAGTACTTC
CASSQAERGQGGIYEQYF
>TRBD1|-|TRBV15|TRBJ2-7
TGTGCCACCAGCAGAGATATAGGGACAGCCTCCTACGAGCAGTACTTC
CATSRDIGTASYEQYF
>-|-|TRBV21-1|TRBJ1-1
TGTGCCAGCAGCAAAGATGCCAGGGTCTTCACTGAAGCTTTCTTT
CASSKDARVFTEAFF